The clone carrying this TCR beta chain came up a few times. What it binds is not known. The source of the sample is a study of post-analysis software for immune sequencing data. Overall study context: In terms of disease course, relapsing-remitting, secondary progressive and progressive-relapsing multiple sclerosis were included. Study-wide findings and caveats: Roughly 5 TRBV segments occurring more often in patients than controls included TRBV5-6, TRBV5-1 and TRBV20-1. Versus controls, multiple sclerosis patients showed significantly lower diversity (normalized Chao1).

The germline V gene has CDR1 SQVTM and CDR2 ANQGSEA. V shed 4 bases and J shed 0 bases, with 3 bases lying between them. The CDR3 runs to 11 residues. Each TCR beta cDNA library carried unique molecular identifiers. TCRdb called the PCR reads again in MiXCR, with one record for every CDR3 protein. The profile shows about 460,000 distinct CDR3 sequences, roughly 45% of them singletons. Sequenced: blood. This chain uses TRBV29-1 with TRBJ1-2; no reliable D call. This TCR derives from a girl aged 10-17 years with multiple sclerosis. Written as DNA, the CDR3 is TGCAGCGTTGTCACTAACTATGGCTACACCTTC. This encodes CSVVTNYGYTF.